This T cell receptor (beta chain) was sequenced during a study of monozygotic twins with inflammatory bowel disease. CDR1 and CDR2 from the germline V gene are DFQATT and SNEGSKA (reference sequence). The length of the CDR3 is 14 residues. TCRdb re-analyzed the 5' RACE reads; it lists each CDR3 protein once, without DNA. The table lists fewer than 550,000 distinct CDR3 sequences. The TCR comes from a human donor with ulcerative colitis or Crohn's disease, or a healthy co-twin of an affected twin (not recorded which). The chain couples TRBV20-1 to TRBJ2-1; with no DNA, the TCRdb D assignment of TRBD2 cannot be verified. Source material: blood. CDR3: CSAIGSLPYNEQFF.